These T cell receptor beta chains were read from a single sample in a study of cytomegalovirus exposure and HLA in healthy donors. The data were produced by immunoSEQ multiplex PCR, yet TCRdb's version contains in-frame clones alone and is incomplete. The data hold about 76,000 clones, with 65% to 85% observed a single time. The specimen sequenced was PBMCs. The origin of the receptors is a middle-aged woman in good health and CMV-seropositive. Each CDR3 is given with its conserved first and last residue. Each record gives: J gene, V gene, clone size, D gene, CDR3 protein, CDR3 DNA. D genes are given only for firm matches. Not every row has a clone size; where given, it reads once, few, many or a size class.

TRBJ1-1 TRBV6-5 NA NA CASSSGAEAFF TGTGCCAGCAGCTCCGGGGCTGAAGCTTTCTTT
TRBJ2-1 TRBV7-9 NA TRBD2 CASSRGVLGGGRNEQFF TGTGCCAGCAGCCGAGGGGTGCTAGGCGGGGGGCGCAATGAGCAGTTCTTC
TRBJ1-6 TRBV30 NA NA CAWSLGGSSYNSPLHF TGTGCCTGGAGTCTTGGGGGGAGCTCCTATAATTCACCCCTCCACTTT
TRBJ2-3 TRBV20-1 once NA CSANFIDTQYF TGCAGTGCTAACTTCATCGATACGCAGTATTTT
TRBJ2-7 TRBV12-5 NA TRBD2 CASVTGGREQYF TGTGCTAGTGTAACGGGGGGGCGGGAGCAGTACTTC
TRBJ2-1 TRBV18 NA TRBD2 CASSPGLASGNEQFF TGTGCCAGCTCACCGGGACTAGCGAGCGGAAATGAGCAGTTCTTC
TRBJ1-2 TRBV2 few NA CASSEEGRADGYTF TGTGCCAGCAGTGAAGAGGGCAGGGCGGATGGCTACACCTTC
TRBJ1-4 TRBV21-1 NA NA CASPNSGQTNEKLFF TGTGCCAGCCCGAATTCGGGACAGACTAATGAAAAACTGTTTTTT
TRBJ2-1 TRBV7-9 NA TRBD2 CASSSRKLSVTSDEQFF TGTGCCAGCAGCTCCCGGAAGCTTAGTGTAACTAGCGATGAGCAGTTCTTC
TRBJ1-5 TRBV5-4 NA NA CASSLWGRDQPQHF TGTGCCAGCAGCTTATGGGGGCGAGATCAGCCCCAGCATTTT
TRBJ2-3 TRBV7-6 NA NA CASSLEPGTDTQYF TGTGCCAGCAGCTTAGAACCAGGCACAGATACGCAGTATTTT
TRBJ2-1 TRBV5-4 NA TRBD2 CASSNKAGGPNEQFF TGTGCCAGCAGCAACAAGGCGGGAGGGCCCAATGAGCAGTTCTTC
TRBJ2-7 TRBV4-2 NA NA CASSQTTLSYEQYF TGTGCCAGCAGCCAAACGACACTCAGCTACGAGCAGTACTTC
TRBJ2-7 TRBV5-4 NA TRBD1 CASSQINAPGQGGEQYF TGTGCCAGCAGTCAAATCAATGCTCCGGGACAGGGCGGCGAGCAGTACTTC
TRBJ2-7 TRBV5-6 few TRBD2 CASGHRGRAGEEQYF TGTGCCAGCGGTCATCGGGGGAGAGCGGGGGAAGAGCAGTACTTC
TRBJ1-5 TRBV7-9 NA NA CASSLPGGSNQPQHF TGTGCCAGCAGCTTGCCCGGCGGCAGCAATCAGCCCCAGCATTTT
TRBJ2-7 TRBV4-1 NA NA CASSAITGLYREQYF TGCGCCAGCAGCGCCATTACAGGGCTTTATCGCGAGCAGTACTTC
TRBJ2-2 TRBV6-5 NA TRBD2 CASTGGRVWTGELFF TGTGCCAGCACGGGGGGACGTGTATGGACCGGGGAGCTGTTTTTT
TRBJ2-7 TRBV4-2 NA NA CASSPRSSYEQYF TGTGCCAGCAGCCCCCGTAGCTCCTACGAGCAGTACTTC
TRBJ1-2 TRBV5-1 NA NA CASSLGQGNYYGYTF TGCGCCAGCAGCTTGGGGCAGGGAAACTACTATGGCTACACCTTC
TRBJ2-2 TRBV5-1 NA TRBD2 CASSLGSGAGELFF TGCGCCAGCAGCTTGGGTAGCGGGGCCGGGGAGCTGTTTTTT
TRBJ2-5 TRBV7-2 NA TRBD2 CASSAHIGGAGETQYF TGTGCCAGCAGCGCCCATATCGGGGGGGCCGGGGAGACCCAGTACTTC
TRBJ2-5 TRBV11-3 NA TRBD2 CASSPGTSLVGSETQYF TGTGCCAGCAGCCCAGGGACTAGCTTGGTCGGCTCGGAGACCCAGTACTTC
TRBJ2-3 TRBV5-1 NA NA CASSFADTQYF TGCGCCAGCAGCTTCGCAGATACGCAGTATTTT
TRBJ2-7 TRBV19 NA TRBD2 CASNSGSSYEQYF TGTGCCAGTAATAGCGGGAGCTCCTACGAGCAGTACTTC
TRBJ1-3 TRBV23-1 NA NA CARPWGAVSGNTIYF TGCGCCAGGCCCTGGGGAGCAGTATCTGGAAACACCATATATTTT
TRBJ2-5 TRBV5-4 NA NA CASSDTGMAETQYF TGTGCCAGCAGCGATACAGGGATGGCAGAGACCCAGTACTTC
TRBJ1-2 TRBV2 NA TRBD1 CASSPQGDYGYTF TGTGCCAGCAGTCCCCAGGGGGACTATGGCTACACCTTC
TRBJ2-7 TRBV19 NA NA CASSWGGSYEQYF TGTGCCAGTAGTTGGGGCGGATCCTACGAGCAGTACTTC
TRBJ1-2 TRBV5-6 once TRBD1 CASSLARQGSIGYTF TGTGCCAGCAGCTTGGCAAGACAGGGTTCGATTGGCTACACCTTC
TRBJ2-1 TRBV30 NA TRBD2 CAWSATSGGAYNEQFF TGTGCCTGGAGTGCTACTAGCGGGGGAGCTTACAATGAGCAGTTCTTC
TRBJ1-6 TRBV5-4 NA TRBD1 CASRPGGNSPLHF TGTGCCAGCCGTCCAGGGGGGAATTCACCCCTCCACTTT
TRBJ1-1 TRBV5-6 few TRBD1 CASSLVWTGGNTEAFF TGTGCCAGCAGCTTGGTCTGGACAGGGGGTAACACCGAAGCTTTCTTT
TRBJ2-5 TRBV19 few NA CASSEERAPGETQYF TGTGCCAGTAGTGAGGAGCGGGCCCCGGGTGAGACCCAGTACTTC
TRBJ2-1 TRBV6-1 NA TRBD2 CASTKLAGDNEQFF TGTGCCAGCACGAAGTTAGCGGGAGACAATGAGCAGTTCTTC
TRBJ1-6 TRBV5-1 NA NA CASSFRQGDDLHF TGCGCCAGCAGCTTTAGGCAGGGCGATGATCTCCACTTT
TRBJ1-1 TRBV6-5 NA NA CASSSVNTEAFF TGTGCCAGCAGTTCCGTGAACACTGAAGCTTTCTTT
TRBJ1-2 TRBV4-1 NA NA CASSQALAGANYGYTF TGCGCCAGCAGCCAAGCCCTGGCCGGAGCTAACTATGGCTACACCTTC
TRBJ2-5 TRBV4-1 NA NA CASSQEAGFETQYF TGCGCCAGCAGCCAAGAGGCGGGATTCGAGACCCAGTACTTC
TRBJ2-7 TRBV5-1 few NA CASSSVDYYEQYF TGCGCCAGCAGCTCGGTCGACTACTACGAGCAGTACTTC
TRBJ2-5 TRBV6-5 NA NA CASSYSTGVGETQYF TGTGCCAGCAGTTACTCGACGGGGGTAGGTGAGACCCAGTACTTC
TRBJ2-5 TRBV25-1 NA TRBD2 CASSELGGEETQYF TGTGCCAGCAGTGAACTCGGGGGGGAAGAGACCCAGTACTTC
TRBJ2-7 TRBV5-4 NA TRBD2 CASSWASGAGVSYEQYF TGTGCCAGCAGCTGGGCAAGTGGAGCGGGGGTCTCCTACGAGCAGTACTTC
TRBJ1-6 TRBV7-3 NA TRBD1 CASSPQGGNNSPLHF TGTGCCAGCAGCCCACAGGGGGGCAATAATTCACCCCTCCACTTT
TRBJ1-2 TRBV19 once NA CASSMRQPIGYTF TGTGCCAGTAGTATGCGACAGCCAATTGGCTACACCTTC
TRBJ2-7 TRBV27 NA NA CASSQIRAGAGEQYF TGTGCCAGCAGTCAAATCCGGGCAGGGGCGGGCGAGCAGTACTTC
TRBJ2-7 TRBV6-5 few TRBD2 CASSYFSGTSGYEQYF TGTGCCAGCAGTTACTTCTCCGGGACTAGCGGCTACGAGCAGTACTTC
TRBJ1-6 TRBV19 NA TRBD1 CASSTLGQGGSPLHF TGTGCCAGTAGTACTCTGGGACAGGGCGGATCACCCCTCCACTTT
TRBJ1-1 TRBV4-1 NA NA CASSLRVTGNTEAFF TGCGCCAGCAGCCTAAGGGTTACAGGGAACACTGAAGCTTTCTTT